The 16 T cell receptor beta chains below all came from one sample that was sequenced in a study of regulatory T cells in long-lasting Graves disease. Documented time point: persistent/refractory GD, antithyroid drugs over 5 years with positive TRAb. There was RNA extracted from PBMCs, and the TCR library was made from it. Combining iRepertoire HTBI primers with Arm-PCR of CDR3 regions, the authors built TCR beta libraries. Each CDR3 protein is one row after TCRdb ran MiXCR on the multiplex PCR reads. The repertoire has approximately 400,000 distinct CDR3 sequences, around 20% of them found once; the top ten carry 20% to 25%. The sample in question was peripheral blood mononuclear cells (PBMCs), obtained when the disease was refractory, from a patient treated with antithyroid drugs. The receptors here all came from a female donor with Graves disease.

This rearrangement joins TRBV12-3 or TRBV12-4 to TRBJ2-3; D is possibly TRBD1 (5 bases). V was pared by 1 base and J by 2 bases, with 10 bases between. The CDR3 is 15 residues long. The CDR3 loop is CASSLGGTSTDTQYF. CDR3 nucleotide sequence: TGTGCCAGCAGTTTAGGGGGCACGTCCACAGATACGCAGTATTTT.

In DNA, the CDR3 is TGTGCCAGCAGTTTAACCCCGTCAAGTACAGATACGCAGTATTTT. This gives the protein CASSLTPSSTDTQYF. The chain combines TRBV27 with TRBJ2-3, with no clear D. Per germline, CDR1 MNHEY and CDR2 SMNVEV (reference sequence). CDR3 length: 15 amino acids. Trimming took 2 bases from V and 3 from J, leaving 12 bases between them.

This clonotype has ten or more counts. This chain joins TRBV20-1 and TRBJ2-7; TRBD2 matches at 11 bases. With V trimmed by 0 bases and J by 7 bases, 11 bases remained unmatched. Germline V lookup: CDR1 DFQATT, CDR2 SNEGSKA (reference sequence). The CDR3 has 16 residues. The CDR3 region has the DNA TGCAGTGCTAGAGATCTTAGCGGGAGGGCCCCATGGGAGCAGTACTTC. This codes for CSARDLSGRAPWEQYF.

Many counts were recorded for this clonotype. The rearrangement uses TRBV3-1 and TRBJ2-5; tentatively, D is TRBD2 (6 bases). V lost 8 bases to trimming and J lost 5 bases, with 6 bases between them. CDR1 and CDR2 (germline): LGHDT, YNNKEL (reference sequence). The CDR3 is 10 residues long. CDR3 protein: CASGGETQYF. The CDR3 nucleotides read TGTGCCAGCGGGGGGGAGACCCAGTACTTC.

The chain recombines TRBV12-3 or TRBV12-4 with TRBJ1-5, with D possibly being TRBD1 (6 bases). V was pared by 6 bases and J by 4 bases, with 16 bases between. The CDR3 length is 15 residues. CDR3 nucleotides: TGTGCCAGCAGCCCGGTGGGGGGCACTAATCAGCCCCAGCATTTT. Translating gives CASSPVGGTNQPQHF.

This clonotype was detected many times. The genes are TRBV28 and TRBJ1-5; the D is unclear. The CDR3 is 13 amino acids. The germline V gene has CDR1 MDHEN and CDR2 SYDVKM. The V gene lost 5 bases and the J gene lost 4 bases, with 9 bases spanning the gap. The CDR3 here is CASSPRYNQPQHF. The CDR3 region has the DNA TGTGCCAGCAGTCCCCGTTATAATCAGCCCCAGCATTTT.

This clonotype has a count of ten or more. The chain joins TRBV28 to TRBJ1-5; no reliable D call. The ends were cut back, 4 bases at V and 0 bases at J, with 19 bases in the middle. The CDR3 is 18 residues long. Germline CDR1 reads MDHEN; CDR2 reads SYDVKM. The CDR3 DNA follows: TGTGCCAGCAGTTCACCTTCGGACGGCTTATATAGCAATCAGCCCCAGCATTTT. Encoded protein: CASSSPSDGLYSNQPQHF.

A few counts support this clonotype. CDR3 amino acids: CSVGDRAGNTIYF. The CDR3 bases are TGCAGCGTTGGAGACAGGGCTGGAAACACCATATATTTT. The chain uses TRBV29-1 and TRBJ1-3, with TRBD1 matching 7 bases. The germline gives CDR1 SQVTM, CDR2 ANQGSEA. V dropped 4 bases and J dropped 2; count of bases not matched to a gene: 2. The CDR3 length is 13 residues.

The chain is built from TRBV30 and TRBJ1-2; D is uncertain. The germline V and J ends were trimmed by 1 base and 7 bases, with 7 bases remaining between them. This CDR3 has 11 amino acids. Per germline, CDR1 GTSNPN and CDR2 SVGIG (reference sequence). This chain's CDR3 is CAWSGGGGYTF. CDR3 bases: TGTGCCTGGAGTGGGGGTGGTGGCTACACCTTC. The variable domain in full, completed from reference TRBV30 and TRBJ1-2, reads SQTIHQWPATLVQPVGSPLSLECTVEGTSNPNLYWYRQAAGRGLQLLFYSVGIGQISSEVPQNLSASRPQDRQFILSSKKLLLSDSGFYLCAWSGGGGYTFGSGTRLTVV.

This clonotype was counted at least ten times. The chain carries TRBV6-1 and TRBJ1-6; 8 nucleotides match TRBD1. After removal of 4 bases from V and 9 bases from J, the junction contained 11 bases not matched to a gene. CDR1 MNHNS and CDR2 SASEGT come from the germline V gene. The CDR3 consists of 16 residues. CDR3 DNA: TGTGCCAGCAGTGCCCGACAGGGGCGGTCGGGTTCACCCCTCCACTTT. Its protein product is CASSARQGRSGSPLHF.

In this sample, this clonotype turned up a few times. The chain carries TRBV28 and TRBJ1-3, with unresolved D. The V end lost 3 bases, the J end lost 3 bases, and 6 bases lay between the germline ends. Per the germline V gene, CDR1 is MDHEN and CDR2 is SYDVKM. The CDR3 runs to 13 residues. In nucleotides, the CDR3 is TGTGCCAGCAGTTTTGCGGATGGAAACACCATATATTTT. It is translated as CASSFADGNTIYF.

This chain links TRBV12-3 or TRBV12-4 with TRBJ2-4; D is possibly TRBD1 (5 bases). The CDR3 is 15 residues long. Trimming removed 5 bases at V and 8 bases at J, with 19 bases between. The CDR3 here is CASSPRAPREDIQYF. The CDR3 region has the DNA TGTGCCAGCAGTCCTCGGGCCCCCAGGGAAGACATTCAGTACTTC.

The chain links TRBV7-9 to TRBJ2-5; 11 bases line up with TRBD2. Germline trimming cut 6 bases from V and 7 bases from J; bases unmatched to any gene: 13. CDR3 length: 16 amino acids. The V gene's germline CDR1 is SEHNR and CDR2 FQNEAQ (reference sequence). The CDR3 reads CASSTTSGSRAGTQYF. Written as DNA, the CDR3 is TGTGCCAGCAGTACAACTAGCGGGAGTCGGGCGGGGACCCAGTACTTC.

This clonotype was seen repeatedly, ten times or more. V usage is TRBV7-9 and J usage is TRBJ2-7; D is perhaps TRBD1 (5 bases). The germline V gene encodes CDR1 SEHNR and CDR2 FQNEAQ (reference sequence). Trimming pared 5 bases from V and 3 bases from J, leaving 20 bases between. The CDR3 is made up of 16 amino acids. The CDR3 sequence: CASSAPQVPPYYEQYF. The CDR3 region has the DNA TGTGCCAGCAGCGCACCACAGGTTCCCCCTTACTACGAGCAGTACTTC.

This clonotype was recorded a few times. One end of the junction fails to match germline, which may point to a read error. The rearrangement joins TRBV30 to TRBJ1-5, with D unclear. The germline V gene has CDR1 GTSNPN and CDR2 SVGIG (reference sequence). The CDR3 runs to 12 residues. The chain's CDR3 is CTWNLGNQPQHF. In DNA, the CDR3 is TGTACCTGGAATCTGGGCAATCAGCCCCAGCATTTT.

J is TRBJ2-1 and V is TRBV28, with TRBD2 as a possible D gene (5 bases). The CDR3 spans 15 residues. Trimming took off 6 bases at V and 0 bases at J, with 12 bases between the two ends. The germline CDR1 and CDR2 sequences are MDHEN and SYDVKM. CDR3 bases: TGTGCCAGCAGCCCCGGACTGAGCTCCTACAATGAGCAGTTCTTC. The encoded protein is CASSPGLSSYNEQFF. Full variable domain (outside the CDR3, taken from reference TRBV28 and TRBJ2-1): DVKVTQSSRYLVKRTGEKVFLECVQDMDHENMFWYRQDPGLGLRLIYFSYDVKMKEKGDIPEGYSVSREKKERFSLILESASTNQTSMYLCASSPGLSSYNEQFFGPGTRLTVL.